Presented here are 12 T cell receptor beta chains from one specimen sequenced in a study of post-analysis software for immune sequencing data. Study-level results: Several TRBV segments occurring more often in patients than controls included TRBV5-6, TRBV5-1 and TRBV20-1.

These TCRs' antigens remain unknown. The authors incorporated unique molecular identifiers into the TCR beta cDNA libraries. TCRdb redid the calling of the PCR reads with MiXCR, one entry per CDR3 protein. The top ten hold over 4% of the sample, which has about 820,000 distinct CDR3 sequences, 53% seen once. Sequenced material: blood. The origin of the receptors is a girl between 5 and 17 years old with multiple sclerosis.

This rearrangement joins TRBV3-1 to TRBJ1-2, with TRBD1 identical over 8 bases. In germline, CDR1 is LGHDT, CDR2 YNNKEL (reference sequence). V was clipped by 0 bases and J by 0 bases; unmatched bases: 3. CDR3 length: 16 residues. This CDR3 reads CASSQEDRGPNYGYTF. CDR3 bases: TGTGCCAGCAGCCAAGAAGACAGGGGCCCTAACTATGGCTACACCTTC.

This clonotype is a singleton in its sample. The J gene is TRBJ2-4, the V gene TRBV20-1; TRBD2 is a possible D gene (6 bases). The end of the DNA aligns better with TRBJ2-7, so the J call may be wrong. CDR3 length equals 14 residues. Germline V gives CDR1 DFQATT, CDR2 SNEGSKA (reference sequence). The CDR3 DNA reads as TGCAGTGCTAGAGACCCGGGACTCAGCTACGAGCAGTACTTC. It codes for CSARDPGLSYEQYF.

This clonotype was seen a handful of times. V gene TRBV4-2 combines with J gene TRBJ2-5, with a tentative D call TRBD1 (6 bases). The V gene's germline CDR1 is LGHNA and CDR2 YNFKEQ. Trimming left V 3 bases short and J 1 base short, with 12 bases between. CDR3 length: 15 residues. CDR3 DNA sequence: TGTGCCAGCAGCCATGGGGACACCACCCAAGAGACCCAGTACTTC. Its translation: CASSHGDTTQETQYF.

The chain employs TRBV14 and TRBJ2-5; maybe TRBD2 (5 bases). The better agreement between TRBJ2-7 and the DNA end casts doubt on the J call. Per germline, CDR1 SGHDN and CDR2 FVKESK. This CDR3 is built from 15 residues. For the CDR3, the DNA is TGTGCCAGCAGCCAAGATCGCCTAGCCTCCTACGAGCAGTACTTC. Protein sequence: CASSQDRLASYEQYF.

This clonotype appeared once. This chain uses TRBV6-2 or TRBV6-3 with TRBJ1-1; possible D gene TRBD1, 5 bases. Germline CDR1 reads MNHEY; CDR2 reads SVGEGT. The CDR3 is made up of 16 amino acids. V dropped 0 bases and J dropped 4 bases, with 15 bases sitting between them. Written as DNA, the CDR3 is TGTGCCAGCAGTTACTCGACGGGGGACCCGAGCACTGAAGCTTTCTTT. It is translated as CASSYSTGDPSTEAFF.

This clonotype was recorded only once. One end of the junction varies from germline; a read error may be responsible. The genes are TRBV20-1 and TRBJ2-1; TRBD2 matches 14 bases. The CDR3 runs 21 residues. The V gene's germline CDR1 is DFQATT and CDR2 SNEGSKA (reference sequence). The DNA of the CDR3 is TGCGGTGCTAGAGATCCCTCAACCCGACTAGCGGGGGGGACCTCCTACAATGAGCAGTTCTTC. Its protein product is CGARDPSTRLAGGTSYNEQFF.

This clonotype was observed a single time. The J gene is TRBJ2-5, the V gene TRBV7-8, with D hard to call. The V end lost 0 bases, the J end lost 5 bases, and 13 bases lay between the germline ends. The CDR3 has 15 amino acids. Germline V CDR1 and CDR2: SGHVS, FQNEAQ. CDR3 amino acids: CASSLAPQTRETQYF. The CDR3 bases are TGTGCCAGCAGCTTAGCGCCCCAAACCCGGGAGACCCAGTACTTC.

This clonotype came up a few times. The genes are TRBV9 and TRBJ2-5; 11 positions match TRBD2. The J call may be mistaken, given a closer DNA end match to TRBJ2-7. The CDR3 covers 14 residues. The V gene's germline CDR1 is SGDLS and CDR2 YYNGEE. The CDR3 loop reads CASSAGGTSGEQYF. CDR3 coding DNA: TGTGCCAGCAGCGCGGGTGGGACTAGCGGCGAGCAGTACTTC.

This clonotype was detected only a few times. The CDR3 DNA reads as TGCAGTGCTAGAGAACAGGGGATCACAGATACGCAGTATTTT. This gives the protein CSAREQGITDTQYF. V is TRBV20-1 and J is TRBJ2-3, with 7 positions matching TRBD1. CDR3 size: 14 residues. The germline gives CDR1 DFQATT, CDR2 SNEGSKA (reference sequence). J gave up 2 bases and V 0 bases, and 2 bases lay outside the gene matches.

The chain couples TRBV3-1 to TRBJ1-2; D gene unclear. The CDR3 runs 13 residues. Trimming removed 1 base from V and 8 bases from J, with 11 bases in between. Germline V gene sequence: CDR1 LGHDT, CDR2 YNNKEL (reference sequence). CDR3 DNA sequence: TGTGCCAGCAGCCAAGCCGAAGGTTGGGGCTACACCTTC. It is translated as CASSQAEGWGYTF.

This chain connects TRBV15 to TRBJ2-7; 8 bases are a match to TRBD1. V lost 5 bases, J lost 1 base, and 7 bases stayed unmatched. The CDR3 contains 15 residues. Germline V gene sequence: CDR1 LNHNV, CDR2 YYDKDF (reference sequence). The CDR3 coding sequence is TGTGCCACCAGCTCCGCCCGGACAGGGTCCTACGAGCAGTACTTC. Translation gives CATSSARTGSYEQYF.

This clonotype appeared a single time. This CDR3 is CASSRQTGSNQPQHF. The DNA of the CDR3 is TGTGCCAGCAGTCGACAGACAGGGAGCAATCAGCCCCAGCATTTT. The chain employs TRBV27 and TRBJ1-5, with 7 positions matching TRBD1. The CDR3 is 15 residues long. The V gene end was trimmed by 5 bases and the J gene end by 1 base; junction bases not matched to a gene: 5. CDR1 MNHEY and CDR2 SMNVEV come from the germline V gene (reference sequence).